This TCR beta chain was sequenced for a study of blood T cell repertoires in COVID-19. This table comes from immunoSEQ multiplex PCR, and its TCRdb copy is limited to in-frame clones, with some not included. The sample carries some 170,000 clones, roughly 80% recorded once. This clonotype was obtained from a woman between 70 and 85 years old with acute or convalescent COVID-19. The specimen sequenced was peripheral blood.

CDR3 protein: CATSDTRQGSNQPQHF. The CDR3 region has the DNA TGTGCCACCAGTGATACCCGACAGGGCAGCAATCAGCCCCAGCATTTT. The chain joins TRBV24-1 to TRBJ1-5, with 7 bases fitting TRBD1. The CDR3 is 16 residues long. Germline lookup yields CDR1 KGHDR and CDR2 SFDVKD. V lost 3 bases to trimming and J lost 1 base; unmatched junction nucleotides: 5.